This T cell receptor (beta chain) was sequenced during a study of OX40 agonist ivuxolimab in advanced cancers. Study information: Subjects had a mean age of around 63 years, with a range of about 23 to 90; just over 80% were male. Previous treatment with anti-PD-1, anti-PD-L1 or anti-CTLA-4 therapy was allowed; 40% had received some.

Sequencing was performed with immunoSEQ multiplex PCR; in TCRdb, only in-frame clones are kept and a portion is missing. The sample has about 11,000 clones; about nine tenths are singletons. The source was CD4+ or CD8+ T cells sorted from blood, collected in a trial of the OX40 agonist ivuxolimab. The TCR sequence derives from an adult with an advanced solid tumor such as melanoma, head and neck, liver or kidney cancer.

As DNA, the CDR3 is TGTGCCAGCAGCCCCGAGGGGAAAGAGACCCAGTACTTC. It translates to CASSPEGKETQYF. This chain joins TRBV7-9 and TRBJ2-5, with D perhaps given as TRBD1 or TRBD2 (5 bases each). Germline CDR1 is SEHNR and CDR2 is FQNEAQ (reference sequence). With 5 bases removed from V and 3 bases from J, the gap between germline ends came to 10 bases. The CDR3 totals 13 residues.